The clone carrying this T cell receptor (beta chain) occurred many times. Its antigen is unidentified. V was cut by 6 bases and J by 7 bases, with 10 bases left in between. Germline V gene data show CDR1 as MDHEN and CDR2 as SYDVKM. The CDR3 runs 11 residues. The sample comes from a study of blood T cells in healthy people across ages. Study conclusions and caveats: Getting older went along with TCR beta diversity per million T cells dropping roughly linearly.

It was with a sample-barcoded 5' primer and a J-beta primer mix that a second PCR of about 6 to 12 cycles was run. A 12-random-nucleotide template-switch adaptor tagged each cDNA molecule. Per sample, CDR3-containing paired-end reads numbered at least 2.5 million. TCRdb re-derived calls from the 5' RACE reads in MiXCR, one entry per CDR3 protein. The data contain around 870,000 distinct CDR3 sequences, under 30% of them singletons. Total RNA extraction produced at least 5.5 micrograms (per sample) for the study. The receptor comes from a woman of 80 years or more in good health. This chain connects TRBV28 to TRBJ2-7; tentatively, D is TRBD1 or TRBD2 (5 bases each). The specimen sequenced was blood. CDR3 region: CASRGTFEQYF. The CDR3 DNA follows: TGTGCCAGCAGAGGGACCTTTGAGCAGTACTTC.